This T cell receptor beta chain was captured by sequencing in a study of T cells after yellow fever vaccination. Regarding the study as a whole: Clonotypes appearing in both CD4 and CD8 compartments existed, and their share was small. The study re-detected most primary-vaccination clones after the booster (approximately 97% CD4, 85% to 90% CD8).

This clonotype was found a few times. Its target is not known. TCRdb reprocessed the 5' RACE reads via MiXCR and lists one record per CDR3 protein. This table holds a few hundred thousand distinct CDR3 sequences, roughly 7.2% found once. Germline V CDR1 and CDR2: MNHNS, SASEGT. V lost 6 bases to trimming and J lost 10 bases; unmatched junction nucleotides: 8. This CDR3 contains 14 residues. Here the sequenced sample was CD4+ T cells sorted from PBMCs, taken 15 days after the yellow fever booster vaccination. The receptor comes from a man aged 30-40 years who received the YFV17D yellow fever vaccine. The chain employs TRBV6-1 and TRBJ1-4, with 10 bases that match TRBD1. The CDR3 is CASRPGTGAPKLFF. The DNA for the CDR3 is TGTGCCAGCAGACCCGGGACAGGGGCCCCAAAACTGTTTTTT.